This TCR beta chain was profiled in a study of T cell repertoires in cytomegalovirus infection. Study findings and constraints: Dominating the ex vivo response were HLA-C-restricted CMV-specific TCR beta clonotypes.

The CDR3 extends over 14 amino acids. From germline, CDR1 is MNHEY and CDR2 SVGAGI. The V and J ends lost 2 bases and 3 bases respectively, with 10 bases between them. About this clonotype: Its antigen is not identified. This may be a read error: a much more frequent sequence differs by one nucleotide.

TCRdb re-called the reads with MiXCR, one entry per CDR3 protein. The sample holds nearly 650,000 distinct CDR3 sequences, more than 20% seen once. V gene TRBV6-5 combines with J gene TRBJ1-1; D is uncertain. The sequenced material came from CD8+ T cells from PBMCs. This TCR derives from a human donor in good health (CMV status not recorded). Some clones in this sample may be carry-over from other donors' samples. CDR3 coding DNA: TGTGCCAGCAGTTACCGGCCGGATTACACTGAAGCTTTCTTT. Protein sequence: CASSYRPDYTEAFF.